This note documents a single T cell receptor (beta chain) sequence. This clone was picked up a small number of times. The clone's antigen remains unknown. No base-level quality is on record; no much larger clone is a single base apart. Sample time point, as interpreted from the label and publication: about 28 days (+/-7) after the second vaccine dose. AZD1222 recipients with second doses at about 4 weeks or about 12 weeks were pooled, because spike-specific TCR depth and breadth did not differ between schedules. Vaccinee samples came from UK trials COV001 and COV002, including a single-blind randomized controlled phase 2/3 trial of AZD1222 (ChAdOx1 nCoV-19) in healthy adults. Trial participant PBMC samples were collected at day 0 and day 28 after the second dose for TCRbeta chain sequencing. These data belong to a study of T cell responses to AZD1222 COVID-19 vaccine (dated by TCRdb to the early 2020s). Regarding the complete study: TCR sequencing covered some 250 trial participants: around 210 given two doses of AZD1222 and around 25 given two doses of MenACWY control vaccine. Trial participants were enrolled by age into subgroups of 18-55, 56-69 and 70-plus years, and roughly 150, 30 and 60 TCR-sequenced participants, respectively, were included in these subgroups. Points the paper makes about the study in general: Reportedly, close to half of the unique spike-specific TCRs recognized epitopes lying outside the regions that are mutated in the B.1.351 and B.1.1.7 variants. Participants were mostly white British, with more females than males. The authors suggested clonal diversity may have been underestimated. CD4 TCRs associated with the vaccine covered the entire spike protein, and the dominant responses were in regions 160-218 and 743-854. Conclusions about previously exposed vaccinees are limited because only six or seven AZD1222 recipients were SARS-CoV-2 seropositive at baseline. No day 14 peak-response samples were available, so repertoires were characterized only after the peak T cell response. After two AZD1222 doses, spike-specific TCR breadth and depth were significantly higher than at day 0 and than in MenACWY recipients. In the small 56-69-year group, the increase in depth fell short of significance, most likely because of low power.

From cysteine to phenylalanine, the CDR3 is 12 amino acids long. The kept DNA is CDR3 alone, 36 bases in frame from the first base. The CDR1 and CDR2 encoded by the germline V gene are MNHEY and SVGEGT. The V and J ends are trimmed by 5 bases and 6 bases, leaving 5 bases between them. The CDR3 regions of human TCRbeta chains were subjected to immunosequencing. As for the original processing: TCRs in the repertoires were matched against a reference library of SARS-CoV-2-specific TCRs that had been generated with the MIRA antigen-specificity platform. Breadth meant the fraction of unique TCRs that were SARS-CoV-2-associated, whereas depth meant the fraction of total T cells that were SARS-CoV-2-associated. Each spike-specific TCR was assigned to its reactive spike region and to a CD4 or CD8 class using the MIRA data. Log10-transformed breadth and depth values were compared by one-way ANOVA with Sidak's multiple comparisons tests. TCRdb stores this immuneACCESS table with in-frame sequences only. Part of the clones is absent; in the studies checked, under half of the shortfall reflects unresolved V genes, and no reason is known for the rest. The DNA gave D and trimming, while V, J and clone size come from that table. Within this sample are 200,000 or so clones, with over 85% of them counted one time only. In total, the top ten clones hold about 1% of the sample.

This clonotype originated in an adult who received the AZD1222 COVID-19 vaccine. This sample comprised peripheral blood, obtained 28 days after the second AZD1222 dose. The chain uses TRBV6-2 or TRBV6-3 and TRBJ1-6; no D segment can be confidently identified. This receptor has the CDR3 CASSAINSPLHF. The DNA sequence is given as TGTGCCAGCAGTGCCATTAATTCACCCCTCCACTTT.